This TCR beta chain was identified in a study of Graves' ophthalmopathy and Graves' hyperthyroidism. General study findings and limits: Among thyroid clonotypes expanded above 0.001 frequency, most also appeared in blood.

The ends were cut back, 3 bases at V and 0 bases at J, with 12 bases in the middle. Germline assignment: CDR1 MDHEN and CDR2 SYDVKM. This CDR3 region has 15 residues. RNA transcripts were the source from which TCR beta CDR3 regions were amplified. The authors performed first-round RT-PCR with HTBI primers and then a second-round multiplex PCR. TCRdb fed the multiplex PCR reads into MiXCR, producing one record per CDR3 protein. Of 360,000 or so distinct CDR3 sequences listed, around 19% were seen once; the top ten hold 1.6%. The sample holds many counts of this clonotype. Its antigen is unknown. Ophthalmopathy-affected donors exhibited moderate-to-severe activity, CAS ≥3, NOSPECS ≥4, and duration under 3 months. Exclusion applied to patients with other autoimmune diseases, uncontrolled infections, pregnancy or lactation. It was on clinical symptoms, serum thyroxine, TRAb, thyroid ultrasound and orbital computed tomography that diagnosis relied.

Sequenced input: peripheral blood. This receptor was taken from a woman aged 18-29 years with Graves' ophthalmopathy. The chain has TRBV28 and TRBJ2-7, with D perhaps TRBD1 (5 bases). CDR3 bases: TGTGCCAGCAGTTTCCCCAGGGCCGGCTCCTACGAGCAGTACTTC. It codes for CASSFPRAGSYEQYF.